The sequence of this TCR beta chain was determined in a study of vaccination and CD4 T cells after COVID-19. With respect to this clonotype: Its antigen remains unidentified.

The treatment denotes: approximately nine-day PBMC culture with coronavirus spike peptide pools or control peptides (ViraFEST assay). The germline V and J ends were trimmed by 0 bases and 4 bases, with 9 bases remaining between them. CDR1 MNHEY and CDR2 SVGAGI come from the germline V gene. CDR3 length equals 14 residues. Sequenced with the Oncomine TCR Beta short-read assay was DNA taken from cultured CD4+ T cells. TCRdb recomputed calls from the PCR reads with MiXCR, one row per CDR3 protein. The table lists about 24,000 distinct CDR3 sequences, less than 70% of them singletons, with 7% to 9.5% in the top ten.

Sequenced: CD4+ T cells from blood, cultured in vitro. The clonotype was recovered from a human donor who had recovered from COVID-19. The J gene is TRBJ2-5, the V gene TRBV6-5; no reliable D call. CDR3 region: CASSYSSGRETQYF. The CDR3 coding sequence is TGTGCCAGCAGTTACTCGTCAGGAAGAGAGACCCAGTACTTC.